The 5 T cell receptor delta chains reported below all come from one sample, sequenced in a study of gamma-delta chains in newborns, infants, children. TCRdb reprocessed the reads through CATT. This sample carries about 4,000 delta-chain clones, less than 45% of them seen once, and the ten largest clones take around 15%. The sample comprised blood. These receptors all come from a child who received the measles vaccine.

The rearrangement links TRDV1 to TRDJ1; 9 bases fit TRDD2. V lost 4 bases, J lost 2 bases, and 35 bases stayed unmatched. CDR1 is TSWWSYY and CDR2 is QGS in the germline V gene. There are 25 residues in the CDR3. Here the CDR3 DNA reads TGTGCTCTTGGGGTCGTAGTCCCCTTCCTACCTAATCTACTGGGGAATCCGGCGGAGACCGATAAACTCATCTTT. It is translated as CALGVVVPFLPNLLGNPAETDKLIF.

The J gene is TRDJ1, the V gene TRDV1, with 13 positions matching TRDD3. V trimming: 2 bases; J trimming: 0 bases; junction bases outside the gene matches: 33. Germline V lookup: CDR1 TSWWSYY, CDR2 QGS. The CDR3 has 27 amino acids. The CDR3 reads CALGEVSPGPYLYWGIRRFDYTDKLIF. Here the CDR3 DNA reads TGTGCTCTTGGGGAAGTATCGCCGGGACCCTACTTGTACTGGGGGATACGCCGCTTTGATTACACCGATAAACTCATCTTT.

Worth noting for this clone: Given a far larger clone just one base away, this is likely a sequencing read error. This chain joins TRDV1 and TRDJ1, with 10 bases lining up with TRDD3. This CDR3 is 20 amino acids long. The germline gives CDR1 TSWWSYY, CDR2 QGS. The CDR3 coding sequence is TGTGCTATTGGGGAGCTTATTCCCTCACTGGGGGATGTTATTTCCGATAAACTCATCTTT. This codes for CAIGELIPSLGDVISDKLIF.

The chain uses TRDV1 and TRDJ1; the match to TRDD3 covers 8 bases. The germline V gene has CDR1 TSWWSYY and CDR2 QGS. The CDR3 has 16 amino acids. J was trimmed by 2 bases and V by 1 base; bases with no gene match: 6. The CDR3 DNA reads TGTGCTCTTGGGGAACGCTGGGGGACGTCGACCGATAAACTCATCTTT. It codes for CALGERWGTSTDKLIF.

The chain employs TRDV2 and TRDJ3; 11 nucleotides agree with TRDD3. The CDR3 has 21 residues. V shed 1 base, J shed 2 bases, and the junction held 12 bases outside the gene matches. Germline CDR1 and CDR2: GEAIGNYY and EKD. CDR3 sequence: CACDTWSLGDNRPWDTRQMFF. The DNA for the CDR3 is TGTGCCTGTGACACTTGGTCACTGGGGGATAATCGCCCCTGGGACACCCGACAGATGTTTTTC.